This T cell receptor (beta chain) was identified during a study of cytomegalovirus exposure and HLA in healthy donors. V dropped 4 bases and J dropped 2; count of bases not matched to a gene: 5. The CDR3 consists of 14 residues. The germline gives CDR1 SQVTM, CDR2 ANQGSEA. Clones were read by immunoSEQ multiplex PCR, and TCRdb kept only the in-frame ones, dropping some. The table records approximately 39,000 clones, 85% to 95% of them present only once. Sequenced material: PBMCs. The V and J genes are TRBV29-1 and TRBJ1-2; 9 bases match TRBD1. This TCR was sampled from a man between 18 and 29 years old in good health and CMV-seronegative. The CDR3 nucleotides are TGCAGCGTTGCTGACAGGGGGAAAAACTATGGCTACACCTTC. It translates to CSVADRGKNYGYTF.